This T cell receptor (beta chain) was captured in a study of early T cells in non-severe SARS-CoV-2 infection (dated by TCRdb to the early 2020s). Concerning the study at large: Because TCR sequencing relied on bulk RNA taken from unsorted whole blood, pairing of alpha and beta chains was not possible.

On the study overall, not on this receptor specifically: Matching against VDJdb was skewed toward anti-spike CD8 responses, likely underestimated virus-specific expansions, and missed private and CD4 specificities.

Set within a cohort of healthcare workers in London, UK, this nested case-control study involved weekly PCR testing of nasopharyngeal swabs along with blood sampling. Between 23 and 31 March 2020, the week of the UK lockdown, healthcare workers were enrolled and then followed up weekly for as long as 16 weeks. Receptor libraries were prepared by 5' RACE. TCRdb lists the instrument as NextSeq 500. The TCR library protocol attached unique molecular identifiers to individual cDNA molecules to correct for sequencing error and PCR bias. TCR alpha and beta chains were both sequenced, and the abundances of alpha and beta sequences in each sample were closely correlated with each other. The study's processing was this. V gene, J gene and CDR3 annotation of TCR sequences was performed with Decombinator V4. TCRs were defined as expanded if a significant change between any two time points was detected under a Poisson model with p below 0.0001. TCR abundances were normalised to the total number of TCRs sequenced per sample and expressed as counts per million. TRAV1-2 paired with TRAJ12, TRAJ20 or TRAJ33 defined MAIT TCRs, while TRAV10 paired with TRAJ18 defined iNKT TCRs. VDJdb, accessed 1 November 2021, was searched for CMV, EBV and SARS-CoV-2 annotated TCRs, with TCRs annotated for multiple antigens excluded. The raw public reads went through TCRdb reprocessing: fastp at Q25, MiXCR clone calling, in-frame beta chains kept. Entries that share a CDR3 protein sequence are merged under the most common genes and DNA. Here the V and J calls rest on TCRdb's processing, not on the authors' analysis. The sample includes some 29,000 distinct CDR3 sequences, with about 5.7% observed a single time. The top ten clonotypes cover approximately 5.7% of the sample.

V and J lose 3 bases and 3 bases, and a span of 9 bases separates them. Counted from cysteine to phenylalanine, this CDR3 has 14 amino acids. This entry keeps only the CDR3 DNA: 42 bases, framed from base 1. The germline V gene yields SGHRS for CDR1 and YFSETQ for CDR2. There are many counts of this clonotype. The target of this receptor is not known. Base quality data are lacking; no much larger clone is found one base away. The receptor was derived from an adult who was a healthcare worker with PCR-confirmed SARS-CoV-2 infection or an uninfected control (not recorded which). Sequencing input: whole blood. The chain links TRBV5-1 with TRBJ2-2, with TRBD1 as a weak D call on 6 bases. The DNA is TGCGCCAGCAGCTCGGACAGCTACACCGGGGAGCTGTTTTTT. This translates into CASSSDSYTGELFF.